The entry that follows covers one T cell receptor beta chain sequence. Its antigen is still unknown. The germline gives CDR1 SGHDN, CDR2 FVKESK. Trimming removed 4 bases from V and 7 bases from J, with 10 bases in between. The CDR3 totals 12 residues. This sample stems from a study of T cell repertoires in cytomegalovirus infection. For the study at large: Public TCR beta signatures were indicative of both CMV infection and a matching HLA type. Whole-study results and caveats: Carriers of CMV plus the relevant HLA were identified by cumulative public TCR beta family frequency. Across the ex vivo response, the dominant clonotypes were HLA-C-restricted CMV-specific TCR beta clonotypes.

TCRdb independently ran MiXCR on the reads; one entry per CDR3 protein. The table lists hundreds of thousands of distinct CDR3 sequences, under 20% of them singletons, with around 11% in the top ten. The origin of this receptor is a human donor in good health (CMV status not recorded). Some clones in this sample may be carry-over from other donors' samples. The chain recombines TRBV14 with TRBJ2-5; D is ambiguous. The sequenced sample was PBMCs. CDR3 nucleotide sequence: TGTGCCAGCAGCCGAGATCAGGTGACCCAGTACTTC. It is translated as CASSRDQVTQYF. The whole variable domain, remainder taken from reference TRBV14 and TRBJ2-5, is EAGVTQFPSHSVIEKGQTVTLRCDPISGHDNLYWYRRVMGKEIKFLLHFVKESKQDESGMPNNRFLAERTGGTYSTLKVQPAELEDSGVYFCASSRDQVTQYFGPGTRLLVL.